This TCR beta chain is from a study of shared clonotypes between healthy human individuals. Overall study context: Donors had three CD4 naive, three CD4 memory, two CD8 naive and one CD8 memory plate apiece. Study observations and caveats: Clonotype sharing among donors was expected to depend on sequencing depth.

In the naive CD8 group, cells lacked CD45RO and were positively selected for CCR7, so terminally differentiated effector memory CD45RA+ cells were left out. As for this clone: Its matching antigen is unknown.

The CDR3 extends over 19 amino acids. Per the germline V gene, CDR1 is MNHEY and CDR2 is SMNVEV (reference sequence). J gave up 0 bases and V 5 bases, and 17 bases lay outside the gene matches. Each subset's genomic DNA was shared equally among a number of immunoSEQ plates. The method was immunoSEQ multiplex PCR; TCRdb's version includes in-frame clones alone and lacks a portion of them. Of roughly 1,800,000 clones listed, roughly 94% are singletons. The sequenced sample consisted of naive CD8+ T cells sorted from blood. The receptor comes from a young man in good health. J is TRBJ2-3 and V is TRBV27, with 7 positions matching TRBD2. The chain's CDR3 is CASSPIVALLAESTDTQYF. The CDR3 DNA reads as TGTGCCAGCAGTCCCATCGTGGCACTGCTAGCGGAAAGCACAGATACGCAGTATTTT.